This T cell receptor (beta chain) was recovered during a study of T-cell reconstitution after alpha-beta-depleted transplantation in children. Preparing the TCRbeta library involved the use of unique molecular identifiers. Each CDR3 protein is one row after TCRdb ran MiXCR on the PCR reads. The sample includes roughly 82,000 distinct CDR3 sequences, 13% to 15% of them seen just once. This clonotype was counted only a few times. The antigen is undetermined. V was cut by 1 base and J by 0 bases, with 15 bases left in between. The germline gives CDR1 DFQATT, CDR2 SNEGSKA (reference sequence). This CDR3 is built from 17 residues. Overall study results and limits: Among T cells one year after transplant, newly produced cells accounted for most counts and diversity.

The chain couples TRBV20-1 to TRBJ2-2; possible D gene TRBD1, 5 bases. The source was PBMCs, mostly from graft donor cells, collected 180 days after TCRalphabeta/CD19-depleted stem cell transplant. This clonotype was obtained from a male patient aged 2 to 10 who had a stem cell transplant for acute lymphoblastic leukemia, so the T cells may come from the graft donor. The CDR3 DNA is TGCAGTGCTAGAGTGGCTTCAAAAGGGGCGAACACCGGGGAGCTGTTTTTT. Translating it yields CSARVASKGANTGELFF.